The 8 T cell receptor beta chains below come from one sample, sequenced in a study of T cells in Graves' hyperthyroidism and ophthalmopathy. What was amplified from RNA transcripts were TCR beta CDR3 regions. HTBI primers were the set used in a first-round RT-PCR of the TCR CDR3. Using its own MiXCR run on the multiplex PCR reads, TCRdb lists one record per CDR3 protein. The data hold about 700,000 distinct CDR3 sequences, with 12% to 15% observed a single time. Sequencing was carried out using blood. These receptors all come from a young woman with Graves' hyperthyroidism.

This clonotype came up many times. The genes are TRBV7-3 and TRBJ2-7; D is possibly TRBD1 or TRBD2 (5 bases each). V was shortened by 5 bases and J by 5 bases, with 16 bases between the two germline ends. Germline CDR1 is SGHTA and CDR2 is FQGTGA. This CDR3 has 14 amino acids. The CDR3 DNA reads TGTGCCAGCAGCCTCACTAGTTTGGGGGACGAGCAGTACTTC. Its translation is CASSLTSLGDEQYF.

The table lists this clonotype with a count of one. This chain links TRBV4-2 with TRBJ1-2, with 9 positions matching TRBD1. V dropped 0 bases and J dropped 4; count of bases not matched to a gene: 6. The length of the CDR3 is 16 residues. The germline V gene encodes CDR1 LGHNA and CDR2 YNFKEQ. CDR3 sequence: CASSQDGGTGSYGYTF. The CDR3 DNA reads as TGTGCCAGCAGCCAAGATGGGGGGACAGGGTCCTATGGCTACACCTTC.

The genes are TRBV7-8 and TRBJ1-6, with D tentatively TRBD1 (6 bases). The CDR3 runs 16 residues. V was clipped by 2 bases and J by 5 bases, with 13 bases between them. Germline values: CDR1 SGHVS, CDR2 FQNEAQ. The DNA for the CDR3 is TGTGCCAGCAGCTTATACCGGGACATAAATAATTCACCCCTCCACTTT. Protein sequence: CASSLYRDINNSPLHF.

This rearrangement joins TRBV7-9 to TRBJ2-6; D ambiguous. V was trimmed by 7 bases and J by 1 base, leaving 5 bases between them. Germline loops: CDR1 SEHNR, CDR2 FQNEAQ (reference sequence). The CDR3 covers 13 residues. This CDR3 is CASTDSGANVLTF. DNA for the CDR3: TGTGCCAGCACGGATTCTGGGGCCAACGTCCTGACTTTC.

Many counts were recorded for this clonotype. CDR3 in DNA: TGCAGTGCTAGTGACAGACGCGAGCAGTACTTC. The encoded protein is CSASDRREQYF. The chain joins TRBV20-1 to TRBJ2-7; perhaps TRBD1 as D (5 bases). The germline V gene encodes CDR1 DFQATT and CDR2 SNEGSKA (reference sequence). Trimming left V 3 bases short and J 6 bases short, with 9 bases between. This CDR3 is built from 11 residues.

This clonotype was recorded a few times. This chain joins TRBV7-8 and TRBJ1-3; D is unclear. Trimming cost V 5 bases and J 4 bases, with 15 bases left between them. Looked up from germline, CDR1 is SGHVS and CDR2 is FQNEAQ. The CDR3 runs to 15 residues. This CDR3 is CASSPEGLGGNTIYF. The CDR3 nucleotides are TGTGCCAGCAGCCCAGAGGGTCTGGGCGGAAACACCATATATTTT.

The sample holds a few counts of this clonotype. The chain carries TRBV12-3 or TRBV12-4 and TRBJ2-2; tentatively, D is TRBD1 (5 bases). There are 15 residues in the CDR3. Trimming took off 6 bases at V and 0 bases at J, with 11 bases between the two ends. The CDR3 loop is CASSPGWANTGELFF. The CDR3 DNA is TGTGCCAGCAGCCCAGGGTGGGCGAACACCGGGGAGCTGTTTTTT.

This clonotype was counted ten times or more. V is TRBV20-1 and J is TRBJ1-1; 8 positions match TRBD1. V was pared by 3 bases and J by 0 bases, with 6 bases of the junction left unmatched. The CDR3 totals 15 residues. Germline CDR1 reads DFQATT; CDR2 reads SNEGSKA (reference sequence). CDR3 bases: TGCAGTGCTAGTCAGGGGGCAAACATGAACACTGAAGCTTTCTTT. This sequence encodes CSASQGANMNTEAFF.